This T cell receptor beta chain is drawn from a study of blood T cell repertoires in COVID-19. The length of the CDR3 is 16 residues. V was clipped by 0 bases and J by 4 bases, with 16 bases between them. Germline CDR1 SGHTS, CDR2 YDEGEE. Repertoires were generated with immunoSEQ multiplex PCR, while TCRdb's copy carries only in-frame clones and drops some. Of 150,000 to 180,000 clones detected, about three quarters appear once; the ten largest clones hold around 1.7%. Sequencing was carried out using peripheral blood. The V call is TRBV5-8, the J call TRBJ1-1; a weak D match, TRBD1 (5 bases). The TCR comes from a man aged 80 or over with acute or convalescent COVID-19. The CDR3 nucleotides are TGTGCCAGCAGCTTGGATGTTGGGGGGTGGGGCACTGAAGCTTTCTTT. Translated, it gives CASSLDVGGWGTEAFF.